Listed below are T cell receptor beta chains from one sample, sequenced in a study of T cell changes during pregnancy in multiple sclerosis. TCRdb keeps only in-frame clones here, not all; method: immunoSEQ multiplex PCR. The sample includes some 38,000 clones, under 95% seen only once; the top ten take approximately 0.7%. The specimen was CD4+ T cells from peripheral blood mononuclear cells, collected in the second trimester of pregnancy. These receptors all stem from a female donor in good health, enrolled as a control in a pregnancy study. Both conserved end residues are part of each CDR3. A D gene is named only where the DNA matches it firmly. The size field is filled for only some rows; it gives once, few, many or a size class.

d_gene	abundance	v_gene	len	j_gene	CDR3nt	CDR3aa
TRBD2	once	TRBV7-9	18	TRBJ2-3	TGTGCCAGCACAGGTCTTAGCGGGGGGACCTCTAGCACAGATACGCAGTATTTT	CASTGLSGGTSSTDTQYF
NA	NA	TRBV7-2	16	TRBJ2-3	TGTGCCAGCAGCTCGCGACAGGGGAGGGGCACAGATACGCAGTATTTT	CASSSRQGRGTDTQYF
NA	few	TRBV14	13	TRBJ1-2	TGTGCCAGCAGCCAAGCTCGTAACTATGGCTACACCTTC	CASSQARNYGYTF
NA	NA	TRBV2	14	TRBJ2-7	TGTGCCAGCAGTGGGGCAGTCTACACGAGCGAGCAGTACTTC	CASSGAVYTSEQYF
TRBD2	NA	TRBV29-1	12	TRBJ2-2	TGCGGCAGCGGGAGGAACACCGGGGAGCTGTTTTTT	CGSGRNTGELFF
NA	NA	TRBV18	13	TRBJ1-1	TGTGCCAGCTCACTAGCCCGGAACACTGAAGCTTTCTTT	CASSLARNTEAFF
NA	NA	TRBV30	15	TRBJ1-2	TGTGCCTGGAGTGTACCCGCGTACAGGGATGGGGGCTACACCTTC	CAWSVPAYRDGGYTF
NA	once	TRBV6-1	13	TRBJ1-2	TGTGCCGGCGAGGACAGTGGAATCTATGGCTACACCTTC	CAGEDSGIYGYTF
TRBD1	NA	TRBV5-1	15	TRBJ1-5	TGCGCCAGCAGCTTGGAGGGGGCGAGCAATCAGCCCCAGCATTTT	CASSLEGASNQPQHF
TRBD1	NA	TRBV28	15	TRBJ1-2	TGTGCCAGCAGCCCCCTCAGGGGGCGTCACTATGGCTACACCTTC	CASSPLRGRHYGYTF
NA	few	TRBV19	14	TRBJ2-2	TGTGCCAGTAGTCCGGACAGGAACACCGGGGAGCTGTTTTTT	CASSPDRNTGELFF
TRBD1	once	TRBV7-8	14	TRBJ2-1	TGTGCCAGCAGCCCCCCAGGGGGTAGGAATGAGCAGTTCTTC	CASSPPGGRNEQFF
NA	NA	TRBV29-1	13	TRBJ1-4	TGCAGCGTTGAGTGGCAGTGGGAGGAAAAACTGTTTTTT	CSVEWQWEEKLFF
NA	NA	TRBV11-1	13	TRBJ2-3	TGTGCCAGCAGCTTATGGGGCCCAGATACGCAGTATTTT	CASSLWGPDTQYF
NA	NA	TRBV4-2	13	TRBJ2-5	TGTGCCAGCAGCCAAGCTCCGGCGGTGGAGGAGTACTTC	CASSQAPAVEEYF
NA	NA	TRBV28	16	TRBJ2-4	TGTGCCAGCAGTTTAGGCGGGGGCCTAGCCAAAAACATTCAGTACTTC	CASSLGGGLAKNIQYF
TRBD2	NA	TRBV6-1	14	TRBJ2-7	TGTGCCAGCAGGGGGCTAGCGGGGACCTACGAGCAGTACTTC	CASRGLAGTYEQYF
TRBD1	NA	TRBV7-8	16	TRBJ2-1	TGTGCCAGCAGCTTAAACCGGGACAGGGGTTATGTTGAGCAGTTCTTC	CASSLNRDRGYVEQFF
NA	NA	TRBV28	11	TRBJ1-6	TGTGCCAGCAGTTCGCGGTCACCCCTCCACTTT	CASSSRSPLHF
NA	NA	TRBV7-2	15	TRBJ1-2	TGTGCCAGAAGCAATTCGGGGGCGGGAGAGGATGGCTACACCTTC	CARSNSGAGEDGYTF
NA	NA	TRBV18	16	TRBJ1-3	TGTGCCAGCTCACTAACAGTACAGGGCCCTGGAAACACCATATATTTT	CASSLTVQGPGNTIYF
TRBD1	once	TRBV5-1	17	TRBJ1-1	TGCGCCAGCAGCTTGGGGCCGACAGGGGGCGTGAACACTGAAGCTTTCTTT	CASSLGPTGGVNTEAFF